The text below deals with one TCR beta chain. The antigen is unknown. Sequencing was performed with immunoSEQ multiplex PCR; in TCRdb, only in-frame clones are kept and a portion is missing. The sample holds 73,000 or so clones, 80% to 95% seen once. This sample stems from a study of OX40 agonist ivuxolimab in advanced cancers. Study-wide context: The group had a mean age of around 60 years, ranged from roughly 23 to 85, and was 82.7% male.

Study observations and caveats: Doses of 0.1 to 3.0 mg/kg were accompanied by clonal expansion of CD4+ and CD8+ blood T cells by week 6. Several nonresponders also turned out to have low normalized T-cell clonal expansion. Relative to CD4+, CD8+ T cells held more expanded clones on average.

Germline values: CDR1 LNHNV, CDR2 YYDKDF (reference sequence). V shed 9 bases and J shed 4 bases, with 16 bases lying between them. This CDR3 is 13 amino acids long. The rearrangement links TRBV15 to TRBJ2-7, with a weak D call TRBD2 (6 bases). The sequenced sample was CD4+ or CD8+ T cells sorted from blood, obtained in a trial of the OX40 agonist ivuxolimab. The TCR originated in an adult with an advanced solid tumor such as melanoma, head and neck, liver or kidney cancer. CDR3 nucleotide sequence: TGTGCCACGCAACCCCCGGGAGCGTACGAGCAGTACTTC. It yields the protein CATQPPGAYEQYF.